A single sample gave rise to the 9 T cell receptor beta chains below, sequenced in a study of blood T cell repertoires in COVID-19. Profiled with immunoSEQ multiplex PCR; TCRdb holds only in-frame clones, not every one. The sample holds roughly 20,000 clones, 89% seen once. The specimen was peripheral blood. Source of these receptors: a human donor in a cohort sampled during active COVID-19.

This chain uses TRBV7-8 with TRBJ2-3; TRBD2 agrees at 7 bases. The CDR3 loop spans 14 amino acids. Looked up from germline, CDR1 is SGHVS and CDR2 is FQNEAQ. With 0 bases clipped from V and 4 bases from J, the junction kept 1 base outside the gene matches. CDR3 amino acids: CASSLAGGADTQYF. CDR3 DNA sequence: TGTGCCAGCAGCTTAGCGGGAGGGGCAGATACGCAGTATTTT.

The J gene is TRBJ2-4, the V gene TRBV28; D unclear. Trimming removed 4 bases at V and 6 bases at J, with 7 bases between. In germline, CDR1 is MDHEN, CDR2 SYDVKM. This CDR3 is 12 amino acids long. In nucleotides, the CDR3 is TGTGCCAGCAGTTATTCGGGAAACATTCAGTACTTC. Its translation is CASSYSGNIQYF. Full variable domain (rest looked up from reference TRBV28 and TRBJ2-4): DVKVTQSSRYLVKRTGEKVFLECVQDMDHENMFWYRQDPGLGLRLIYFSYDVKMKEKGDIPEGYSVSREKKERFSLILESASTNQTSMYLCASSYSGNIQYFGAGTRLSVL.

The J gene is TRBJ2-2, the V gene TRBV28; TRBD2 aligns across 12 bases. Trimming cost V 4 bases and J 4 bases; bases outside gene matches: 7. The CDR3 spans 17 residues. Germline lookup yields CDR1 MDHEN and CDR2 SYDVKM. In nucleotides, the CDR3 is TGTGCCAGCAGTTCCCGACTAGCGGGAGTAGTCACCGGGGAGCTGTTTTTT. Translated, it gives CASSSRLAGVVTGELFF.

The chain couples TRBV10-1 to TRBJ2-1; a possible D gene is TRBD2 (5 bases). Germline V lookup: CDR1 WNHNN, CDR2 SYGVQD (reference sequence). With 6 bases removed from V and 4 bases from J, the gap between germline ends came to 22 bases. This CDR3 spans 17 amino acids. This CDR3 is CASSDFGGPTKYNEQFF. CDR3 DNA sequence: TGCGCCAGCAGCGACTTCGGCGGGCCGACCAAATACAATGAGCAGTTCTTC.

This clone was detected once. The chain joins TRBV5-1 to TRBJ2-1, with 7 bases identical to TRBD1. In germline, CDR1 is SGHRS, CDR2 YFSETQ. The CDR3 totals 12 residues. Trimming removed 4 bases from V and 7 bases from J; junction bases left unmatched: 2. The CDR3 spells CASSPGQNEQFF. In DNA form, the CDR3 reads TGCGCCAGCAGCCCGGGACAGAATGAGCAGTTCTTC.

This sequence joins TRBV5-1 and TRBJ2-1; no clear D gene. CDR3 size: 13 residues. In germline, CDR1 is SGHRS, CDR2 YFSETQ. V was pared by 5 bases and J by 5 bases, with 11 bases between. CDR3 sequence: CASRAPPDNEQFF. The CDR3 coding sequence is TGCGCCAGCAGAGCACCGCCCGACAATGAGCAGTTCTTC.

V gene TRBV6-2 or TRBV6-3 combines with J gene TRBJ1-3; no clear D. Germline lookup yields CDR1 MNHEY and CDR2 SVGEGT. The CDR3 consists of 14 residues. Trimming took 6 bases from V and 0 from J, leaving 9 bases between them. CDR3 nucleotide sequence: TGTGCCAGCAGCCCGGGCTTCTCTGGAAACACCATATATTTT. Its translation is CASSPGFSGNTIYF.

V and J are TRBV4-1 and TRBJ1-4, with a possible D match to TRBD1 (5 bases). Germline CDR1 MGHRA, CDR2 YSYEKL. CDR3 length equals 16 residues. The V gene lost 5 bases and the J gene lost 0 bases, with 13 bases spanning the gap. CDR3 residues: CASSVYGTATNEKLFF. Written as DNA, the CDR3 is TGCGCCAGCAGCGTATATGGGACTGCAACTAATGAAAAACTGTTTTTT.

This chain joins TRBV24-1 and TRBJ2-1; 13 bases line up with TRBD2. Germline CDR1 KGHDR, CDR2 SFDVKD. With 6 bases clipped from V and 1 base from J, the junction kept 11 bases outside the gene matches. The CDR3 is 19 amino acids. CDR3 nucleotide sequence: TGTGCCACCAGTCTGGGCTGGACTAGCGGGAGCGAATCCTACAATGAGCAGTTCTTC. Protein sequence: CATSLGWTSGSESYNEQFF.